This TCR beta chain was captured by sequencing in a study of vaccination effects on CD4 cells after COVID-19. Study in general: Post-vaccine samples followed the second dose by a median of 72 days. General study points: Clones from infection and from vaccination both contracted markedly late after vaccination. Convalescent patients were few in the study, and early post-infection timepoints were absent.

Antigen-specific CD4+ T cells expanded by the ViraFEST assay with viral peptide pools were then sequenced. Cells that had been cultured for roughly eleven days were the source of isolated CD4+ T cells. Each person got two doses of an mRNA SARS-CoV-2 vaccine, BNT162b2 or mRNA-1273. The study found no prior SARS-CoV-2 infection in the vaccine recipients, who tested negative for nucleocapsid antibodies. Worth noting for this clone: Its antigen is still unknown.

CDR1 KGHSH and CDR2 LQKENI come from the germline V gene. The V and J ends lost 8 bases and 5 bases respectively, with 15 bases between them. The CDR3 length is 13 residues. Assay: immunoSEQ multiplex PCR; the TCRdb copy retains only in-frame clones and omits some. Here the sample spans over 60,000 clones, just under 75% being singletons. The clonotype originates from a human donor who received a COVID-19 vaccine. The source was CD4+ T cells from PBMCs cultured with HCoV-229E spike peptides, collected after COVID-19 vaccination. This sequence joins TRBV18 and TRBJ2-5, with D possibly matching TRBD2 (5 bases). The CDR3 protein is CASVPRATETQYF. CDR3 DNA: TGTGCCAGCGTCCCGCGGGCGACGGAGACCCAGTACTTC.